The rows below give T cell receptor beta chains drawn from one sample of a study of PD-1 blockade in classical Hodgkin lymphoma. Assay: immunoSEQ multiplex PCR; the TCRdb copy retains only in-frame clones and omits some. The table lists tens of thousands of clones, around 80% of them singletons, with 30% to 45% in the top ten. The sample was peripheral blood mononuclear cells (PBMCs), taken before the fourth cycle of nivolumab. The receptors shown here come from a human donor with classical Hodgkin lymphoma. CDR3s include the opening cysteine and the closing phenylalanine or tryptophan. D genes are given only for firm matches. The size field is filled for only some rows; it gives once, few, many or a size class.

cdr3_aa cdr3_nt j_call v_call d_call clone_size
CAGQTGGTYEQYF TGTGCCGGGCAAACAGGGGGCACCTACGAGCAGTACTTC TRBJ2-7 TRBV18 TRBD1 -
CAISEWAGTSTEAFF TGTGCCATCAGTGAGTGGGCAGGGACTTCCACTGAAGCTTTCTTT TRBJ1-1 TRBV10-3 - -
CASSYQAGYTF TGTGCCAGCAGTTACCAGGCGGGCTACACCTTC TRBJ1-2 TRBV6-6 - few
CASSARQWTDTQYF TGTGCCAGCAGCGCGCGGCAATGGACAGATACGCAGTATTTT TRBJ2-3 TRBV5-8 - -
CASSLGIRGRNTEAFF TGTGCCAGCAGCTTGGGGATCAGGGGCAGGAACACTGAAGCTTTCTTT TRBJ1-1 TRBV5-6 - -
CAISGTYGGELFF TGTGCCATCAGTGGTACATACGGGGGGGAGCTGTTTTTT TRBJ2-2 TRBV10-3 - -
CASSLELVVPAGELFF TGTGCCAGCAGCTTAGAACTAGTGGTTCCCGCCGGGGAGCTGTTTTTT TRBJ2-2 TRBV7-2 - -
CASSFSRGDRLNTEAFF TGTGCCAGCAGTTTCTCGAGGGGGGACAGGTTGAACACTGAAGCTTTCTTT TRBJ1-1 TRBV27 TRBD1 -
CASSITLGQGEEKLFF TGTGCCAGTAGTATAACACTCGGACAGGGTGAAGAAAAACTGTTTTTT TRBJ1-4 TRBV19 TRBD1 -
CSVVSDRGDEQYF TGCAGCGTTGTATCGGACAGGGGGGACGAGCAGTACTTC TRBJ2-7 TRBV29-1 TRBD1 -
CASSSNRDPGYTF TGTGCCAGCAGCTCGAACAGGGATCCTGGCTACACCTTC TRBJ1-2 TRBV7-2 - once
CASGGPGWLDRNNEQFF TGTGCCAGCGGGGGGCCAGGGTGGTTAGATCGGAACAATGAGCAGTTCTTC TRBJ2-1 TRBV6-4 - -
CASSQDSGFEAFF TGCGCCAGCAGCCAAGATAGTGGCTTTGAAGCTTTCTTT TRBJ1-1 TRBV4-3 - once
CASSFVGGRMNTEAFF TGTGCCAGCAGTTTCGTGGGGGGACGGATGAACACTGAAGCTTTCTTT TRBJ1-1 TRBV28 - -